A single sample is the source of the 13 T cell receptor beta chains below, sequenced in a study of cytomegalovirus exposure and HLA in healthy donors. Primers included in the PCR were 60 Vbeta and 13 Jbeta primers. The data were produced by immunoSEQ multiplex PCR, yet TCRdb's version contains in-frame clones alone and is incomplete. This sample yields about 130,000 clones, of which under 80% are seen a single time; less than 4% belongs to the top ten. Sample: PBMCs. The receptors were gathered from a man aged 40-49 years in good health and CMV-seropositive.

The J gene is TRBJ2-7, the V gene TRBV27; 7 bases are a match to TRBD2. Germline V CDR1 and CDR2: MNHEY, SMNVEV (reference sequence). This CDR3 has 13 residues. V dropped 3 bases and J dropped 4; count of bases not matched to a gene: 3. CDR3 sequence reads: CASSLSGNYEQYF. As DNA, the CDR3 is TGTGCCAGCAGTTTGAGCGGGAATTACGAGCAGTACTTC.

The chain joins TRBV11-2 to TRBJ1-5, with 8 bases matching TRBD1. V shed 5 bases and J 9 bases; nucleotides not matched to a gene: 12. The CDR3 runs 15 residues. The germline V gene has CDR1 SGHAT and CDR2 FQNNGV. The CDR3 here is CASSRDRGGAWPQHF. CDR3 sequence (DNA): TGTGCCAGCAGCCGAGACAGGGGAGGTGCGTGGCCCCAGCATTTT.

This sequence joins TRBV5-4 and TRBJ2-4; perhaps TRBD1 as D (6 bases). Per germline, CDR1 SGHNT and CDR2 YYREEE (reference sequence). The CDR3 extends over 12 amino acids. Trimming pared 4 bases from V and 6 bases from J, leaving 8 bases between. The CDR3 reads CASSQDRNIQYF. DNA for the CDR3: TGTGCCAGCAGCCAGGACAGAAACATTCAGTACTTC.

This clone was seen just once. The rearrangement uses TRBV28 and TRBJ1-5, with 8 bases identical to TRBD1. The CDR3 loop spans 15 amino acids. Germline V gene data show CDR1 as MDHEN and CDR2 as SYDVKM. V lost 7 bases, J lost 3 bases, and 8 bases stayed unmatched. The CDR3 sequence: CASTRATGANQPQHF. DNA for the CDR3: TGTGCCAGCACTCGGGCGACAGGGGCCAATCAGCCCCAGCATTTT.

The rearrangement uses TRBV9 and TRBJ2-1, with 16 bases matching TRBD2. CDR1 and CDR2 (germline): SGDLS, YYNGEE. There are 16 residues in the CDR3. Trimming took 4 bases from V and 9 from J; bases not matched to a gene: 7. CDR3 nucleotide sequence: TGTGCCAGCAGCCTTGGGACTAGCGGGGGGGCCAGTGAGCAGTTCTTC. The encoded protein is CASSLGTSGGASEQFF.

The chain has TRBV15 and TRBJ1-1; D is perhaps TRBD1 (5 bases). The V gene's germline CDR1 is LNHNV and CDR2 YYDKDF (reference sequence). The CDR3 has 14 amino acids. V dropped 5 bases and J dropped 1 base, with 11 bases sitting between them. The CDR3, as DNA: TGTGCCACCAGCCCAAGGAGGGGGAACACTGAAGCTTTCTTT. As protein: CATSPRRGNTEAFF.

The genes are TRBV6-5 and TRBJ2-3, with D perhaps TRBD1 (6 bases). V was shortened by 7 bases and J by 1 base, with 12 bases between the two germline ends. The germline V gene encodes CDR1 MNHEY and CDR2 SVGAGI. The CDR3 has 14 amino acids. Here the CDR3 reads CASTTGHRTDTQYF. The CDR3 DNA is TGTGCCAGCACCACGGGACACCGCACAGATACGCAGTATTTT.

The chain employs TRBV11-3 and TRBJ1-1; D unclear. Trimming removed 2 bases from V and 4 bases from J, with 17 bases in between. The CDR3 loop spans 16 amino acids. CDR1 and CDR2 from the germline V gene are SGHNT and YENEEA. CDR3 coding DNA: TGTGCCAGCAGCTTACCCCCAGATGGAGGGATCACTGAAGCTTTCTTT. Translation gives CASSLPPDGGITEAFF. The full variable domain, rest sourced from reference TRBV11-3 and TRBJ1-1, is EAGVVQSPRYKIIEKKQPVAFWCNPISGHNTLYWYLQNLGQGPELLIRYENEEAVDDSQLPKDRFSAERLKGVDSTLKIQPAELGDSAVYLCASSLPPDGGITEAFFGQGTRLTVV.

CDR3 DNA sequence: TGTGCCAGCGTCGGGGGTACTGGTGAAAAACTGTTTTTT. It codes for CASVGGTGEKLFF. The genes are TRBV6-5 and TRBJ1-4, with D perhaps matching TRBD1 (5 bases). The CDR3 sequence is 13 residues long. CDR1 is MNHEY and CDR2 is SVGAGI in the germline V gene. Between the trimmed V and J ends, which lost 8 bases and 7 bases, there was a span of 14 bases.

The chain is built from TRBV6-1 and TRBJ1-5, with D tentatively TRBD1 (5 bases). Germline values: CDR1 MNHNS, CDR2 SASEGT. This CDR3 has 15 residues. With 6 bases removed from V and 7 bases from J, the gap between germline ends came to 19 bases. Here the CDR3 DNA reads TGTGCCAGCAGCAACCCTACAGGAGTGCGGCAGCCCCAGCATTTT. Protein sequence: CASSNPTGVRQPQHF.

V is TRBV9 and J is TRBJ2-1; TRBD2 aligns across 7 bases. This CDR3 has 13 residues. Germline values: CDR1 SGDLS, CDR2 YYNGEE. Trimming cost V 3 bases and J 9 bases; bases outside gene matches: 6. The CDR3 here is CASSAGGVPEQFF. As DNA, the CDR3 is TGTGCCAGCAGCGCGGGAGGAGTACCTGAGCAGTTCTTC.

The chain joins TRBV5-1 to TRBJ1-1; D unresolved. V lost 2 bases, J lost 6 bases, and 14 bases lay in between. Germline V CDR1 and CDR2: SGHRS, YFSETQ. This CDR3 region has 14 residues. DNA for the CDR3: TGCGCCAGCAGCTTTGTAAGAGGCGCGGCTGAAGCTTTCTTT. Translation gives CASSFVRGAAEAFF.

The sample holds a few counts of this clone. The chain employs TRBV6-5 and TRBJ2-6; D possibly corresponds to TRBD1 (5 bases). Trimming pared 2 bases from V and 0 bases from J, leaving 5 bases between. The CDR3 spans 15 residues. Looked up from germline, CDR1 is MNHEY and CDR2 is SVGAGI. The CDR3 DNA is TGTGCCAGCAGTTACCAGGGCTCTGGGGCCAACGTCCTGACTTTC. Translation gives CASSYQGSGANVLTF.